The sequence of this T cell receptor beta chain was determined in a study of blood T cell repertoires in COVID-19. J was trimmed by 5 bases and V by 3 bases; bases with no gene match: 2. This CDR3 spans 14 amino acids. In germline, CDR1 is SGHRS, CDR2 YFSETQ. Details on this clone: The sample contains more than one DNA sequence encoding this CDR3.

Repertoires were generated with immunoSEQ multiplex PCR, while TCRdb's copy carries only in-frame clones and drops some. The sample holds around 190,000 clones; 76% are singletons and the top ten take roughly 8.7%. V is TRBV5-1 and J is TRBJ1-4, with 9 positions matching TRBD1. The sequencing sample was made of peripheral blood. The TCR sequence derives from a woman in her forties or fifties with active or convalescent COVID-19. The DNA for the CDR3 is TGCGCCAGCAGCTCCGGGACAGGGAATGAAAAACTGTTTTTT. Its protein is CASSSGTGNEKLFF.